This T cell receptor (beta chain) was sequenced for a study of T cells after yellow fever vaccination. TCRdb passed the 5' RACE reads through MiXCR, listing each CDR3 protein once. The data contain 340,000 or so distinct CDR3 sequences, approximately 12% of them singletons. This CDR3 spans 14 amino acids. CDR1 SGHTA and CDR2 FQGNSA come from the germline V gene. The V and J ends lost 5 bases and 0 bases respectively, with 11 bases between them. The material sequenced was CD4+ T cells sorted from PBMCs, taken 15 days after the yellow fever booster vaccination. The chain employs TRBV7-2 and TRBJ2-7, with D possibly being TRBD1 (5 bases). The origin of this receptor is a man aged 18 to 35 who received the YFV17D yellow fever vaccine. CDR3 loop: CASSPYQGSYEQYF. In nucleotides, the CDR3 is TGTGCCAGCAGCCCCTATCAGGGCTCCTACGAGCAGTACTTC. Drawing the rest from reference TRBV7-2 and TRBJ2-7, the complete variable domain is GAGVSQSPSNKVTEKGKDVELRCDPISGHTALYWYRQSLGQGLEFLIYFQGNSAPDKSGLPSDRFSAERTGGSVSTLTIQRTQQEDSAVYLCASSPYQGSYEQYFGPGTRLTVT.